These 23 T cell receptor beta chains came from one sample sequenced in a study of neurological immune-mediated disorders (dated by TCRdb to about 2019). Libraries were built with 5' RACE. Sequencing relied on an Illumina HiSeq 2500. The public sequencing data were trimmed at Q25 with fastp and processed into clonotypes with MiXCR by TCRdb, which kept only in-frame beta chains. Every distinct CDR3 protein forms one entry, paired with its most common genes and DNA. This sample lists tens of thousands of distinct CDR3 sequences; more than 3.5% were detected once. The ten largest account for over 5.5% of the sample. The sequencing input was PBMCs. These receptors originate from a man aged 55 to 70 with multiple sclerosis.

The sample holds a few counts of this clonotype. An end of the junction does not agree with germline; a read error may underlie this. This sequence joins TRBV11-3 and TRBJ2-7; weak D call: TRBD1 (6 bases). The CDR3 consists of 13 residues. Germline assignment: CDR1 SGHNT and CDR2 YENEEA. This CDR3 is CASSLIMGRDITF. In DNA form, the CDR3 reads TGTGCCAGCAGCTTAATAATGGGCAGGGACATTACATTC.

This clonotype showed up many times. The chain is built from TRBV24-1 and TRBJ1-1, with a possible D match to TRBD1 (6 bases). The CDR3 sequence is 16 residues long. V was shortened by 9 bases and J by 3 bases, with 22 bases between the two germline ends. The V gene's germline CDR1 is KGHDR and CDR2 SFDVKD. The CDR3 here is CATPRQAPLGDTEAFF. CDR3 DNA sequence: TGTGCCACCCCGCGACAGGCCCCTTTAGGGGACACTGAAGCTTTCTTT.

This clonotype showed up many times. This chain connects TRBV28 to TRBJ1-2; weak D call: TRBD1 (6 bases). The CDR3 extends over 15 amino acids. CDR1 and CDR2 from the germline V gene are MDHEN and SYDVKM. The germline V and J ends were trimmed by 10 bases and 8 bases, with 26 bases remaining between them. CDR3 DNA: TGTGCCACCAACAGGGCCGCGGGTACCCTTAGCGGCTACACCTTC. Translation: CATNRAAGTLSGYTF.

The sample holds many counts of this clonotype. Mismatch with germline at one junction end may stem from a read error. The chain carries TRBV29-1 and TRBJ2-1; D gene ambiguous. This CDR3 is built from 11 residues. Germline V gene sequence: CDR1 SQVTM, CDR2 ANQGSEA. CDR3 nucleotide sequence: TGCAGCGTGTCTACGTCGGCAGGTCTTTGGTTC. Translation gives CSVSTSAGLWF.

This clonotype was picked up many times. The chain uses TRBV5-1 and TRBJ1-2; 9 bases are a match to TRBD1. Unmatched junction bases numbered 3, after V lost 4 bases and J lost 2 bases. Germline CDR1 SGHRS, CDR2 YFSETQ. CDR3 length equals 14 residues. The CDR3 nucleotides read TGCGCCAGCAGCCCAGGACAGGGGAACTATGGCTACACCTTC. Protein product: CASSPGQGNYGYTF.

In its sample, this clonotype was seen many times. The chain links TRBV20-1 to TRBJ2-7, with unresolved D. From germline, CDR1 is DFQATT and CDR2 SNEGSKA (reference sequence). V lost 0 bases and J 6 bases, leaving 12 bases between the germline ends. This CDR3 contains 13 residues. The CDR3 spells CSAREREKFEQYF. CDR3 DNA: TGCAGTGCTAGAGAAAGGGAAAAGTTCGAGCAGTACTTC.

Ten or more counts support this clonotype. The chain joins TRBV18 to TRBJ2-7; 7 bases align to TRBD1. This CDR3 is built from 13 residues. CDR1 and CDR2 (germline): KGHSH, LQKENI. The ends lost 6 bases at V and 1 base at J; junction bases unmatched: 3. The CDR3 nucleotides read TGTGCCAGCTCCCGGACAGGATCCTACGAGCAGTACTTC. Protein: CASSRTGSYEQYF.

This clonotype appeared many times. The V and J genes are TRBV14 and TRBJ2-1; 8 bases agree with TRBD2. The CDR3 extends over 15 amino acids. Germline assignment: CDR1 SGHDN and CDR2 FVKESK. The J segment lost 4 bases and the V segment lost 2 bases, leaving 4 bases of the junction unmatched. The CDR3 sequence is CASSQQAGAYNEQFF. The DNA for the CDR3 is TGTGCCAGCAGCCAACAAGCGGGGGCGTACAATGAGCAGTTCTTC.

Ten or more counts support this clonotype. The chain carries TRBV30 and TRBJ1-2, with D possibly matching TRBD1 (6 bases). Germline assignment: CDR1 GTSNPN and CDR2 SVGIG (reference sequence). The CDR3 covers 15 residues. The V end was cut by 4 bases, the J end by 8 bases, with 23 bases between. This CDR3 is CAWNPGGQSKKGYTF. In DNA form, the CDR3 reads TGTGCCTGGAACCCCGGCGGACAGAGCAAAAAGGGCTACACCTTC.

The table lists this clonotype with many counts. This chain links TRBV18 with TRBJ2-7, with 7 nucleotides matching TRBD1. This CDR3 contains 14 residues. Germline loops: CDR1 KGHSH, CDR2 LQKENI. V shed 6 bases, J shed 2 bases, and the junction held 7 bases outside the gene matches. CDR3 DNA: TGTGCCAGCTCCCCCCGGGACAGACCCTACGAGCAGTACTTC. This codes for CASSPRDRPYEQYF.

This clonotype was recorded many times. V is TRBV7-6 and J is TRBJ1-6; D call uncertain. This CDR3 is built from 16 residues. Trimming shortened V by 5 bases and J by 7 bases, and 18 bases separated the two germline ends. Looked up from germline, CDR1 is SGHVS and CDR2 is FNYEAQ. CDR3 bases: TGTGCCAGCAGCCAAGGCCCCGGAGGAGGGAATTCACCCCTCCACTTT. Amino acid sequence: CASSQGPGGGNSPLHF.

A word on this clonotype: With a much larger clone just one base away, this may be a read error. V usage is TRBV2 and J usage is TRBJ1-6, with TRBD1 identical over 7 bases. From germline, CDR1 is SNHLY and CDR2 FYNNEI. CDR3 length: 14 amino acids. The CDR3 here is CASSGNRGGTPLNF. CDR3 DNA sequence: TGTGCCAGCAGTGGAAACAGGGGAGGGACACCCCTCAACTTT.

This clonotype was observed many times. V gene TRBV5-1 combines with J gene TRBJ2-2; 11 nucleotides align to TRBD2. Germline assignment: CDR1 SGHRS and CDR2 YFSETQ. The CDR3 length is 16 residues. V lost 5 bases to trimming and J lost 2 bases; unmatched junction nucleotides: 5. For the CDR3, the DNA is TGCGCCAGCAGGTCCGGGACTAGCGGCAACACCGGGGAGCTGTTTTTT. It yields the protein CASRSGTSGNTGELFF.

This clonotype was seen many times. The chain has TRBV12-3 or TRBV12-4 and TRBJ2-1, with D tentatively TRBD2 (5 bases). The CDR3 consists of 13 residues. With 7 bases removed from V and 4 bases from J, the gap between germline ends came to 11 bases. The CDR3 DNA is TGTGCCAGCAAGGGAGACTCGTACAATGAGCAGTTCTTC. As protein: CASKGDSYNEQFF.

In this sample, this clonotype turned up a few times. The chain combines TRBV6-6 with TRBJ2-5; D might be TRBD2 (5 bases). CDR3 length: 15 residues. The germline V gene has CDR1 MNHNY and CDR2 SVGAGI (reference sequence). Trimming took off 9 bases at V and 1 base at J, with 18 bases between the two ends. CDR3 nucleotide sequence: TGTGCCAGTCTCGCCGTGGAGGCCCTCCAAGAGACCCAGTACTTC. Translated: CASLAVEALQETQYF.

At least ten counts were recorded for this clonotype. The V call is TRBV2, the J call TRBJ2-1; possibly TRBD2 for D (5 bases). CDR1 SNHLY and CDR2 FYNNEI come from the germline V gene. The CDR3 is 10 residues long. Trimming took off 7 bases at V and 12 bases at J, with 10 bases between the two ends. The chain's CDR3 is CASKGRLQFF. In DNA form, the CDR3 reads TGTGCCAGCAAAGGGAGATTGCAGTTCTTC.

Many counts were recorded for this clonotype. This CDR3 reads CASSLSETQYF. CDR3 DNA: TGCGCCAGCAGCTTGAGTGAGACCCAGTACTTC. The chain uses TRBV5-1 and TRBJ2-5; D is ambiguous. Germline loops: CDR1 SGHRS, CDR2 YFSETQ. V lost 1 base and J 5 bases, leaving 3 bases between the germline ends. The CDR3 loop spans 11 amino acids.

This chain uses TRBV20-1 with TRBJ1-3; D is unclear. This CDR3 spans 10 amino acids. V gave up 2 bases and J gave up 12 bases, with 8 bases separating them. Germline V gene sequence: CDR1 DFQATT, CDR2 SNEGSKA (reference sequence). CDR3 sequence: CSARQENIYF. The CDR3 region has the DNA TGCAGTGCTAGACAGGAAAACATATATTTT.

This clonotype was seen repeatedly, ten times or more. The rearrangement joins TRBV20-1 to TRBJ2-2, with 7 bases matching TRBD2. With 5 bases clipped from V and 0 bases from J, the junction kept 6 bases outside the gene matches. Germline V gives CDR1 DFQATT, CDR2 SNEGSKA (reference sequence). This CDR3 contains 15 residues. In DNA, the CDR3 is TGCAGTGCTCTAAGACTAGCTCCGAACACCGGGGAGCTGTTTTTT. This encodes CSALRLAPNTGELFF.

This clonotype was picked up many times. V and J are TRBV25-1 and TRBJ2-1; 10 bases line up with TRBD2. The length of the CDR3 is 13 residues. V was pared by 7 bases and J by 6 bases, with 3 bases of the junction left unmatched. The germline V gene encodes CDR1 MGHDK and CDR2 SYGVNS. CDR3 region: CASTLAGANEQFF. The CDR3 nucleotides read TGTGCCAGCACGCTAGCGGGAGCCAATGAGCAGTTCTTC.

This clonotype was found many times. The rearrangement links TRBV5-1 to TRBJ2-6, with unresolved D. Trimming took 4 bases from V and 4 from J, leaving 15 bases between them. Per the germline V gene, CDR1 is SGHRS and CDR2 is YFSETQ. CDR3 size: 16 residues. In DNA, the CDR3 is TGCGCCAGCAGCCCCCAGCAGGCCGGGGGGGCCAACGTCCTGACTTTC. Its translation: CASSPQQAGGANVLTF. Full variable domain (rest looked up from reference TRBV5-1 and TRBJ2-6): KAGVTQTPRYLIKTRGQQVTLSCSPISGHRSVSWYQQTPGQGLQFLFEYFSETQRNKGNFPGRFSGRQFSNSRSEMNVSTLELGDSALYLCASSPQQAGGANVLTFGAGSRLTVL.

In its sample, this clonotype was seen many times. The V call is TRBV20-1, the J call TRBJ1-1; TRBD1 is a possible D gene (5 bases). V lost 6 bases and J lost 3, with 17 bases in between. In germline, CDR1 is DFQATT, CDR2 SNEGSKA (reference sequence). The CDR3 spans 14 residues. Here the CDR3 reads CSAPTDSFYTEAFF. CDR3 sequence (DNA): TGCAGTGCACCAACCGACAGTTTCTACACTGAAGCTTTCTTT.

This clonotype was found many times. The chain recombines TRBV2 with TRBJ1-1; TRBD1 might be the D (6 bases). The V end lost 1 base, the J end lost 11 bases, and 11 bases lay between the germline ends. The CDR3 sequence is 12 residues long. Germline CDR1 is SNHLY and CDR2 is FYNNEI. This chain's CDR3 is CASSEEGDSAFF. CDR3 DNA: TGTGCCAGCAGTGAAGAGGGGGATAGTGCTTTCTTT. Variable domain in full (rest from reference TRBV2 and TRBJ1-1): EPEVTQTPSHQVTQMGQEVILRCVPISNHLYFYWYRQILGQKVEFLVSFYNNEISEKSEIFDDQFSVERPDGSNFTLKIRSTKLEDSAMYFCASSEEGDSAFFGQGTRLTVV.